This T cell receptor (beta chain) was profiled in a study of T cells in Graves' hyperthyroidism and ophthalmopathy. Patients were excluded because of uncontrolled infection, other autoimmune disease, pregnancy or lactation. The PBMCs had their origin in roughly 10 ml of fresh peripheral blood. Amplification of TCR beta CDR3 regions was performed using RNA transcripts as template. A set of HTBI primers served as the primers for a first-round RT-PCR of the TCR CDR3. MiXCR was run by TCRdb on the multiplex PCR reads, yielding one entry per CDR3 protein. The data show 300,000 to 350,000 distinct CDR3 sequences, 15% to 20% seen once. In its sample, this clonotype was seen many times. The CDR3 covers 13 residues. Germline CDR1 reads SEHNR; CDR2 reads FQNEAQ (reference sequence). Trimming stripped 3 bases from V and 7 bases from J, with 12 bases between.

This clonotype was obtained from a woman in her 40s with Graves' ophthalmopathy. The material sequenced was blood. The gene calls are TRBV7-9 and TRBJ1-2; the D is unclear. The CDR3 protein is CASSLGVTGGYTF. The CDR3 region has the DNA TGTGCCAGCAGCTTGGGTGTGACGGGTGGCTACACCTTC.